Below are 9 T cell receptor beta chains sequenced from a single sample in a study of T cell changes during pregnancy in multiple sclerosis. Sequencing was performed with immunoSEQ multiplex PCR; in TCRdb, only in-frame clones are kept and a portion is missing. Among fewer than 80,000 clones listed, 89% were seen once. The sample consisted of peripheral blood, taken in the first trimester of pregnancy. Receptors originate from a female donor in good health, enrolled as a control in a pregnancy study.

The gene calls are TRBV18 and TRBJ1-2, with a tentative D call TRBD1 (6 bases). Between the trimmed V and J ends, which lost 1 base and 3 bases, there was a span of 12 bases. CDR3 size: 15 residues. Germline V gives CDR1 KGHSH, CDR2 LQKENI. The CDR3 protein is CASSPQNRVDYGYTF. CDR3 nucleotide sequence: TGTGCCAGCTCACCACAAAACAGGGTCGACTATGGCTACACCTTC. Combining the CDR3 with reference TRBV18 and TRBJ1-2 gives the whole variable domain NAGVMQNPRHLVRRRGQEARLRCSPMKGHSHVYWYRQLPEEGLKFMVYLQKENIIDESGMPKERFSAEFPKEGPSILRIQQVVRGDSAAYFCASSPQNRVDYGYTFGSGTRLTVV.

In this sample, this clone turned up a few times. V gene TRBV19 combines with J gene TRBJ1-1; D call uncertain. V was cut by 3 bases and J by 5 bases, with 7 bases left in between. CDR3 length: 12 residues. Looked up from germline, CDR1 is LNHDA and CDR2 is SQIVND (reference sequence). The CDR3 nucleotides read TGTGCCAGTAGTATGGGGAGGACTGAAGCTTTCTTT. The encoded protein is CASSMGRTEAFF.

J is TRBJ1-2 and V is TRBV6-1; TRBD1 aligns across 7 bases. The length of the CDR3 is 13 residues. V lost 4 bases to trimming and J lost 4 bases; unmatched junction nucleotides: 3. Germline V gene sequence: CDR1 MNHNS, CDR2 SASEGT. CDR3 sequence (DNA): TGTGCCAGCAGTGGACAGGGAGTCTATGGCTACACCTTC. Translating it yields CASSGQGVYGYTF.

The chain carries TRBV5-5 and TRBJ2-5, with 9 positions matching TRBD2. The CDR3 runs 16 residues. The junction had 16 bases not matched to a gene; V was cut back by 4 bases and J by 9 bases. Germline V gene data show CDR1 as SGHKS and CDR2 as YYEKEE (reference sequence). The DNA of the CDR3 is TGTGCCAGCAGCCCGTCGGTACTAGCGGGCCAGCGGGCCCAGTACTTC. This encodes CASSPSVLAGQRAQYF.

V and J are TRBV18 and TRBJ1-1; D gene ambiguous. The CDR3 loop spans 16 amino acids. V lost 4 bases, J lost 1 base, and 16 bases lay in between. From germline, CDR1 is KGHSH and CDR2 LQKENI. CDR3 protein: CASSRWRQRQNTEAFF. The DNA for the CDR3 is TGTGCCAGCTCACGTTGGAGGCAGAGACAGAACACTGAAGCTTTCTTT. Combining the CDR3 with reference TRBV18 and TRBJ1-1 gives the whole variable domain NAGVMQNPRHLVRRRGQEARLRCSPMKGHSHVYWYRQLPEEGLKFMVYLQKENIIDESGMPKERFSAEFPKEGPSILRIQQVVRGDSAAYFCASSRWRQRQNTEAFFGQGTRLTVV.

The chain is built from TRBV2 and TRBJ2-1; 8 positions match TRBD1. The V and J ends lost 0 bases and 1 base, in that order; junction bases with no gene match: 2. Germline-derived CDR1 and CDR2 are SNHLY and FYNNEI. The CDR3 is 16 amino acids. DNA of the CDR3: TGTGCCAGCAGTGAAGCCAACAGGGGGTCCTACAATGAGCAGTTCTTC. Amino acids: CASSEANRGSYNEQFF.

This sequence joins TRBV6-6 and TRBJ1-4, with 10 nucleotides matching TRBD1. J lost 5 bases, V lost 2 bases, and 5 bases had no gene match. Germline values: CDR1 MNHNY, CDR2 SVGAGI (reference sequence). The CDR3 is made up of 16 amino acids. CDR3 loop: CASSYGGDRGNEKLFF. The CDR3 DNA reads TGTGCCAGCAGTTACGGGGGGGACAGGGGAAATGAAAAACTGTTTTTT.

The rearrangement joins TRBV5-1 to TRBJ2-3; TRBD1 matches at 7 bases. CDR3 length: 14 residues. J gave up 1 base and V 6 bases, and 5 bases lay outside the gene matches. The germline V gene encodes CDR1 SGHRS and CDR2 YFSETQ. The CDR3 is CASTDRAGTDTQYF. CDR3 DNA: TGCGCCAGCACAGACAGGGCTGGCACAGATACGCAGTATTTT.

The chain couples TRBV4-1 to TRBJ1-2; TRBD1 aligns across 8 bases. Trimming took 0 bases from V and 11 from J; bases not matched to a gene: 11. Germline V gene sequence: CDR1 MGHRA, CDR2 YSYEKL. The CDR3 runs to 15 residues. CDR3 sequence reads: CASSQDSGTGRLYTF. The CDR3 coding sequence is TGCGCCAGCAGCCAAGATTCCGGGACAGGACGGCTATACACCTTC.